This T cell receptor (beta chain) was sequenced in a study of blood T cells in healthy people across ages. A remark on this clonotype: Its specificity is unknown.

For the second PCR, which ran for about 7 to 11 cycles, a sample-barcoded 5' primer and a J-beta primer mix were used. One entry per CDR3 protein, called by TCRdb with MiXCR from the 5' RACE reads. Counted here are around 900,000 distinct CDR3 sequences, 51% occurring once; the ten biggest clones make up over 20%. The donors, aged roughly 6 to 100, were healthy Caucasians from Russia. V shed 0 bases and J 2 bases; nucleotides not matched to a gene: 6. CDR3 length: 17 amino acids. General study results and limits: What prevented conclusive comparison of naive and antigen-experienced cells was that PBMCs were unsorted.

This sequence joins TRBV12-3 or TRBV12-4 and TRBJ2-5, with 10 bases aligning to TRBD2. Material: blood. The clonotype originates from an older woman in good health. CDR3 region: CASSLALAGEDQETQYF. The CDR3 DNA reads as TGTGCCAGCAGTTTAGCTCTAGCGGGAGAAGATCAAGAGACCCAGTACTTC.